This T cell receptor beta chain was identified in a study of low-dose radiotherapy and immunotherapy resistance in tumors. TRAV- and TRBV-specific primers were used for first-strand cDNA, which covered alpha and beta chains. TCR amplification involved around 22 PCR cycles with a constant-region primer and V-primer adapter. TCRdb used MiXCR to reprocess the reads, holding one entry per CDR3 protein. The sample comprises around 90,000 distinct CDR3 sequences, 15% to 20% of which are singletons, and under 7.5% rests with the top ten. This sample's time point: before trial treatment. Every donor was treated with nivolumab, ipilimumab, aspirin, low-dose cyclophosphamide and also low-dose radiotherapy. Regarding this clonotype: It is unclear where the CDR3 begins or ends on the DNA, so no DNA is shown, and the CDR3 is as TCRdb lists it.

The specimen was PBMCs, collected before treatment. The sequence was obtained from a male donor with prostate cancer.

This CDR3 reads CASSSPGPANTGELFFF. The chain has TRBV19 and TRBJ2-2; TRBD1 reflects the table's D call only, with no check against the DNA. Germline V gene sequence: CDR1 LNHDA, CDR2 SQIVND (reference sequence). The CDR3 has 17 amino acids, counting both end residues.